The 9 T cell receptor beta chains given below trace back to one sample, sequenced in a study of blood T cell repertoires in COVID-19 (dated by TCRdb to the early 2020s). Receptors were amplified or captured by the immunoSEQ multiplex PCR assay. Imported from immuneACCESS, the table was reduced by TCRdb to in-frame sequences with V and J called. These copies leave out some clones; in studies compared against another copy, an unresolved V gene accounts for under half, and the cause of the remainder is not known. The sample table shows approximately 250,000 clones, and around 84% are seen once. Of the sample, about 0.93% is held by the ten largest clones. Sequenced sample: peripheral blood. The receptors stem from a man aged 40-50 years with acute or convalescent COVID-19.

The rearrangement joins TRBV11-1 to TRBJ1-1; D is uncertain. From germline, CDR1 is SGHAT and CDR2 FQDESV (reference sequence). The CDR3 extends over 14 amino acids. V lost 5 bases to trimming and J lost 2 bases, with 12 bases between them. CDR3 residues: CASSPDTRNTEAFF. The CDR3 DNA reads TGTGCCAGCAGCCCCGACACAAGAAACACTGAAGCTTTCTTT.

This rearrangement joins TRBV29-1 to TRBJ2-3; no definite D call. The CDR3 has 11 residues. Germline CDR1 SQVTM, CDR2 ANQGSEA. The ends were cut back, 4 bases at V and 12 bases at J, with 14 bases in the middle. The CDR3 region has the DNA TGCAGCGTTGCCTCAGGCATGGCACAGTATTTT. Protein: CSVASGMAQYF.

CDR3 bases: TGTGCCAGCAGCCAGCCAGGGGGCCAGAGGGGGACCGGGGAGCTGTTTTTT. It encodes CASSQPGGQRGTGELFF. This chain uses TRBV3-1 (or the pseudogene TRBV3-2) with TRBJ2-2; TRBD1 matches at 8 bases. V was clipped by 3 bases and J by 5 bases; unmatched bases: 11. CDR1 is LGHDT and CDR2 is YNNKEL in the germline V gene (reference sequence). CDR3 length: 17 residues.

The V call is TRBV3-1 (or the pseudogene TRBV3-2), the J call TRBJ1-2; D is unresolved. V was clipped by 4 bases and J by 3 bases, with 15 bases between them. CDR1 LGHDT and CDR2 YNNKEL come from the germline V gene (reference sequence). The CDR3 runs 15 residues. The CDR3 protein is CASSPPSRKDYGYTF. The CDR3 DNA is TGTGCCAGCAGCCCCCCGAGCAGGAAAGACTATGGCTACACCTTC.

The rearrangement joins TRBV24-1 to TRBJ2-3; the D gene is possibly TRBD1 (6 bases). Trimming pared 5 bases from V and 1 base from J, leaving 15 bases between. Germline CDR1 reads KGHDR; CDR2 reads SFDVKD. This CDR3 has 16 residues. CDR3 DNA: TGTGCCACCAGTGTGTCCGGGACACTAGGCACAGATACGCAGTATTTT. It codes for CATSVSGTLGTDTQYF.

The CDR3 DNA reads TGTGCCATCAGTGAGTCCAGTATCTCTCGGAGTGGCAGGGGTGTATCACCCCTCCACTTT. Protein sequence: CAISESSISRSGRGVSPLHF. The chain recombines TRBV10-3 with TRBJ1-6; D perhaps matches TRBD1 (6 bases). CDR3 length: 20 residues. Germline V CDR1 and CDR2: ENHRY, SYGVKD. Trimming removed 0 bases from V and 10 bases from J, with 28 bases in between.

The rearrangement joins TRBV7-2 to TRBJ2-1; no clear D gene. Germline V gene lookup returns CDR1 SGHTA and CDR2 FQGNSA. CDR3 length: 11 amino acids. The V end lost 4 bases, the J end lost 8 bases, and 6 bases lay between the germline ends. CDR3 sequence: CASSYIYEQFF. The CDR3 DNA reads TGTGCCAGCAGCTATATCTATGAGCAGTTCTTC.

V usage is TRBV6-5 and J usage is TRBJ2-1; 7 nucleotides agree with TRBD2. The V segment lost 7 bases and the J segment 7 bases; nucleotides outside the gene matches: 13. The CDR3 spans 15 residues. In germline, CDR1 is MNHEY, CDR2 SVGAGI. For the CDR3, the DNA is TGTGCCAGCACCTCGAGAGGCCTAGCGGAAAATGAGCAGTTCTTC. Amino acid sequence: CASTSRGLAENEQFF.

This clone was observed a single time. The chain has TRBV19 and TRBJ2-1; D unclear. Trimming took 4 bases from V and 8 from J, leaving 9 bases between them. Germline loops: CDR1 LNHDA, CDR2 SQIVND (reference sequence). The CDR3 is made up of 12 amino acids. The CDR3 DNA reads as TGTGCCAGTAGTACGACTTTGTATGAGCAGTTCTTC. Protein product: CASSTTLYEQFF.